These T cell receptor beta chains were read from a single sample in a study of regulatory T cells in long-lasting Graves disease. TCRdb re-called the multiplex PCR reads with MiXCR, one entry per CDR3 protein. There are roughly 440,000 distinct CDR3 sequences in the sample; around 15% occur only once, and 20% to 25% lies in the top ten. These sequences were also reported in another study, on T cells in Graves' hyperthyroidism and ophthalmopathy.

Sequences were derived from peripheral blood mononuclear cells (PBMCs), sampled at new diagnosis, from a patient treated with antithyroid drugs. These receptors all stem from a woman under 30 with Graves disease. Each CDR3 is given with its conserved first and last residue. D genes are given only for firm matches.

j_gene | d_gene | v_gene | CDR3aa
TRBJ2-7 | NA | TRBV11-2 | CASSRTVSYEQYF
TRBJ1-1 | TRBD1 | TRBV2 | CATGQGDEAFF
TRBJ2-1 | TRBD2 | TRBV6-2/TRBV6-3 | CASSYRAGEYNEQFF
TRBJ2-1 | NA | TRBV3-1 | CASSQPGGAGLNEQSF
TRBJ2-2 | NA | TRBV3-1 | CASSQDGMGVYTGELFF
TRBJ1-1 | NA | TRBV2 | CASSEGANTEAFF
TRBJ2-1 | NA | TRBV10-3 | CAISADLDEQFF
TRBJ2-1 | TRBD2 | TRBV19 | CASSTTGTSGAYNEQFF
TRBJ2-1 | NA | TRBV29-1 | CSVDLAGGGDEQFF
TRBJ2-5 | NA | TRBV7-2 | CASSLAAGTPKTQYF
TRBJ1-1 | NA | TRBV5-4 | CASTVGGAEAFF
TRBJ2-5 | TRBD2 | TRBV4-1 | CASSQGTSGNQETQYF
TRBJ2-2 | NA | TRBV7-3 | CASSLSFAGELFF
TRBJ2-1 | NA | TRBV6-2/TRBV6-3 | CASSPRTDPYNEQFF
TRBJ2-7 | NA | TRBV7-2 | CASSEPGQFGYEQYF
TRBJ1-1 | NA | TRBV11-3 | CASSLSVEAFF
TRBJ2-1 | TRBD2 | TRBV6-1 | CASTPRREGNEQFF
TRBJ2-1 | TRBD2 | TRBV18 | CASSPGLAGRSYNEQSF
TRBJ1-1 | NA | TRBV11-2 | CASSFGGDTEAFF
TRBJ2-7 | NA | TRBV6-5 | CASSYWVNEQYF
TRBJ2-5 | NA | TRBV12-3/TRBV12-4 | CASNTGFRETQYF
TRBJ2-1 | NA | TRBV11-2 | CASSLRAVVASSYNEQFF
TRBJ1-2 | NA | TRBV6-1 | CASRGTRGVTANYGYTF
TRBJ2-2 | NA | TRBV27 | CASSPWGRRLLNTGELFF
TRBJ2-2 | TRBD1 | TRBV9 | CASSVGGGQGRNGGELFF